This T cell receptor beta chain was obtained from a study of T cells in Graves' hyperthyroidism and ophthalmopathy. Overall study findings and caveats: In blood, most of the thyroid clonotypes expanded above 0.001 were also present. Ophthalmopathy and stable hyperthyroidism were told apart by a 13 V-J model.

A NOSPECS grade of at least 4, a Clinical Activity Score of at least 3 and duration under 3 months were recorded in ophthalmopathy patients. The sample holds many counts of this clonotype. The antigen remains unidentified. Regions amplified from RNA transcripts were the TCR beta CDR3 regions. Primed by the HTBI set, a first-round RT-PCR was run on the TCR CDR3. TCRdb re-derived calls from the multiplex PCR reads in MiXCR, one entry per CDR3 protein. This repertoire shows 360,000 or so distinct CDR3 sequences, approximately 14% found once; its top ten account for approximately 19%. The TCR sequence derives from a woman between 55 and 75 years old with Graves' ophthalmopathy. The sequenced sample consisted of blood.

As DNA, the CDR3 is TGTGCCAGCAGCTTGGACCCAACGCAGGGCAATGAGCAGTTCTTC. As protein: CASSLDPTQGNEQFF. The chain couples TRBV5-8 to TRBJ2-1; possibly TRBD1 for D (5 bases). V lost 0 bases and J lost 6, with 13 bases in between. Germline-derived CDR1 and CDR2 are SGHTS and YDEGEE. This CDR3 contains 15 residues.